These T cell receptor beta chains were read from a single sample in a study of cytomegalovirus exposure and HLA in healthy donors. Only in-frame clones appear in the TCRdb table, and some are missing; sequencing was by immunoSEQ multiplex PCR. In the table there are some 120,000 clones, about three quarters of which are singletons. Specimen: PBMCs. The receptor set was obtained from a human donor in good health. CDR3s include the opening cysteine and the closing phenylalanine or tryptophan. D genes are given only for firm matches. The size of a clone is reported for some rows only, either as once, few or many, or as a class for expanded clones.

D	V	J	size	CDR3	DNA
NA	TRBV27	TRBJ2-7	NA	CASRGSGVEWDEQYF	TGTGCCAGCAGGGGGTCAGGGGTAGAGTGGGACGAGCAGTACTTC
NA	TRBV10-3	TRBJ1-2	NA	CAISESSREGGYTF	TGTGCCATCAGTGAGTCGAGCAGGGAGGGTGGCTACACCTTT
TRBD1	TRBV19	TRBJ2-2	NA	CASSGDRVGRGELFF	TGTGCCAGTAGTGGTGACAGGGTCGGACGCGGGGAGCTGTTTTTT
TRBD2	TRBV7-3	TRBJ2-2	NA	CASSTSGGGTGELFF	TGTGCCAGCAGCACTAGCGGGGGTGGTACCGGGGAGCTGTTTTTT
NA	TRBV7-9	TRBJ2-7	NA	CASSTDGQLYEQYF	TGTGCCAGCAGCACCGACGGACAGCTATACGAGCAGTACTTC
NA	TRBV27	TRBJ2-7	NA	CASSSDCGEQYF	TGTGCCAGCAGTAGTGATTGCGGCGAGCAGTACTTC
NA	TRBV6-5	TRBJ2-5	NA	CASSESSRGGTQYF	TGTGCCAGCAGTGAATCTTCACGAGGGGGGACCCAGTACTTC
TRBD1	TRBV2	TRBJ1-1	NA	CASSYDRAGGTEAFF	TGTGCCAGCAGCTATGACAGGGCCGGGGGCACTGAAGCTTTCTTT
NA	TRBV18	TRBJ2-7	NA	CASSHGGGMGNEQYF	TGTGCCAGCTCACACGGCGGAGGAATGGGCAACGAGCAGTACTTC
NA	TRBV15	TRBJ2-7	NA	CATSPHGNEQYF	TGTGCCACCAGTCCTCACGGTAACGAGCAGTACTTC
TRBD2	TRBV6-1	TRBJ2-4	NA	CASSDTAGGFNIQYF	TGTGCCAGCAGCGACACGGCGGGAGGGTTTAACATTCAGTACTTC
NA	TRBV5-4	TRBJ2-5	NA	CASSNAIQETQYF	TGTGCCAGCAGCAACGCGATACAAGAGACCCAGTACTTC
TRBD1	TRBV7-9	TRBJ2-5	few	CASSMTGSRETQYF	TGTGCCAGCAGCATGACAGGGTCGAGGGAGACCCAGTACTTC
NA	TRBV25-1	TRBJ2-1	NA	CASGQHGLAYNEQFF	TGTGCCAGCGGTCAGCACGGTCTAGCCTACAATGAGCAGTTCTTC
NA	TRBV6-1	TRBJ2-4	NA	CASSQALAKNIQYF	TGTGCCAGCAGCCAAGCTCTAGCCAAAAACATTCAGTACTTC
NA	TRBV7-2	TRBJ1-6	NA	CASGQRNSPLHF	TGTGCCAGCGGACAGAGAAATTCACCCCTCCACTTT
NA	TRBV6-5	TRBJ1-1	NA	CASSYSSVWATEAFF	TGTGCCAGCAGTTACTCCTCGGTGTGGGCGACTGAAGCTTTCTTT
NA	TRBV6-5	TRBJ1-5	NA	CATGRGRSNQPQHF	TGTGCCACCGGGAGGGGACGAAGCAATCAGCCCCAGCATTTT
NA	TRBV11-2	TRBJ2-2	NA	CASSLEPGLVNTGELFF	TGTGCCAGCAGCTTAGAACCGGGACTTGTCAACACCGGGGAGCTGTTTTTT
TRBD1	TRBV7-6	TRBJ2-7	NA	CASTKRDRYYEQYF	TGTGCCAGCACCAAGAGGGACAGATACTACGAGCAGTACTTC
TRBD2	TRBV10-3	TRBJ2-4	NA	CAISDYRLAGELAHNIQYF	TGTGCCATCAGTGATTACCGACTAGCGGGGGAACTAGCCCACAACATTCAGTACTTC
TRBD2	TRBV9	TRBJ2-1	NA	CASSPGGAYNEQFF	TGTGCCAGCAGCCCCGGGGGGGCCTACAATGAGCAGTTCTTC
NA	TRBV6-5	TRBJ1-1	NA	CASKTGNTEAFF	TGTGCCAGCAAGACAGGGAACACTGAAGCTTTCTTT
TRBD1	TRBV7-9	TRBJ1-4	NA	CASSFYPGQGVANEKLFF	TGTGCCAGCAGCTTCTATCCGGGACAGGGGGTAGCTAATGAAAAACTGTTTTTT
NA	TRBV10-3	TRBJ1-3	NA	CAISVSGNTIYF	TGTGCCATCTCAGTCTCTGGAAACACCATATATTTT
NA	TRBV5-1	TRBJ2-2	NA	CASSYGQLGGELFF	TGCGCCAGCAGCTACGGACAACTGGGGGGGGAGCTGTTTTTT
NA	TRBV10-1	TRBJ1-5	NA	CASRFRERKQPQHF	TGCGCCAGCAGATTCCGGGAAAGAAAACAGCCCCAGCATTTT
NA	TRBV10-3	TRBJ1-4	NA	CAISGPGNEKLFF	TGTGCCATCAGTGGCCCAGGAAATGAAAAACTGTTTTTT
NA	TRBV4-1	TRBJ1-6	few	CASSPRSGRADSPLHF	TGCGCCAGCAGCCCCCGCTCGGGCAGGGCGGATTCACCCCTCCACTTT
NA	TRBV23-1	TRBJ1-5	NA	CASPKTVYSNQPQHF	TGCGCCAGCCCTAAAACAGTTTATAGCAATCAGCCCCAGCATTTT
TRBD1	TRBV6-6	TRBJ1-5	NA	CARERQGLDQPQHF	TGTGCCAGGGAGCGACAGGGATTGGATCAGCCCCAGCATTTT
NA	TRBV10-1	TRBJ2-2	few	CASSTRETGELFF	TGCGCCAGCAGTACCAGGGAAACCGGGGAGCTGTTTTTT
NA	TRBV2	TRBJ1-2	NA	CASSEQGTYGYTF	TGTGCCAGCAGTGAACAGGGAACTTATGGCTACACCTTC
TRBD2	TRBV4-1	TRBJ2-4	NA	CASSQGLAGGDKNIQYF	TGCGCCAGCAGCCAGGGACTAGCGGGGGGGGATAAAAACATTCAGTACTTC
TRBD1	TRBV4-2	TRBJ1-1	NA	CASSHGTGTMNTEAFF	TGTGCCAGCAGCCACGGGACAGGGACCATGAACACTGAAGCTTTCTTT